This entry concerns a single T cell receptor beta chain. This entry belongs to a study of blood T cell repertoires in COVID-19. As for the study in general: Researchers got acute and convalescent COVID-19 samples from the United States, Italy and Spain. The cDNA or gDNA used as material had been derived from T cells, B-cell-depleted T cells, or PBMCs.

V was pared by 0 bases and J by 4 bases, with 15 bases between. Germline CDR1 and CDR2: SGHNT and YYREEE (reference sequence). This CDR3 region has 16 residues. As originally analysed: Reference gene primer amplification in the assay estimated nucleated cell counts. Assay used: immunoSEQ multiplex PCR; TCRdb lists only in-frame clones, some missing. From that table come the V and J calls and clone size; the DNA was used to work out D and trimming. The sample yields 210,000 or so clones, almost 90% seen once. The material sequenced was peripheral blood. The chain has TRBV5-4 and TRBJ2-3; D gene unclear. This TCR was recovered from a woman aged 55-75 years with acute or convalescent COVID-19. CDR3 region: CASSLGARITPDTQYF. The CDR3 DNA sequence: TGTGCCAGCAGCTTGGGCGCGCGAATAACCCCAGATACGCAGTATTTT.